This T cell receptor beta chain is from a study of blood T cell repertoires in COVID-19. About the research overall: The United States, Italy and Spain supplied acute and convalescent COVID-19 samples. PBMCs, B-cell-depleted T cells, or T cells were the source of the cDNA or gDNA that made up the material.

As handled by the study authors: Reference gene primer amplification yielded estimated nucleated cell counts. Profiled with immunoSEQ multiplex PCR; TCRdb holds only in-frame clones, not every one. Clonal size and the V and J genes are those of that table, whereas D and trimming came from the DNA. The top ten hold 10% to 13% of the sample, which has around 230,000 clones, over 80% seen once. V was trimmed by 8 bases and J by 4 bases, leaving 12 bases between them. This CDR3 region has 13 residues. The clonotype comes from a man aged 18 to 30 with acute COVID-19. Input material: PBMCs or T cells enriched from blood (not recorded which). This sequence joins TRBV12-3 or TRBV12-4 and TRBJ1-3; no firm D call. The CDR3 is CASRPRSGNTIYF. DNA of the CDR3: TGTGCCAGCCGCCCGCGTTCGGGAAACACCATATATTTT.